This record looks at one TCR beta chain sequence and its context. What it binds is unknown. The record originates from a study of regulatory T cells in long-lasting Graves disease. Study observations and caveats: Sampling was limited to peripheral blood rather than thyroid tissue. Favored gene segments in persistent disease were TRBV28, TRBJ1-2 and TRBJ2-5.

The CDR3 extends over 12 amino acids. Trimming pared 8 bases from V and 0 bases from J, leaving 8 bases between. The germline V gene encodes CDR1 KGHSH and CDR2 LQKENI. Specified time point: persistent/refractory GD, antithyroid drugs over 5 years with positive TRAb. The TCR library was made from RNA that had been extracted from PBMCs in TRIzol. EDTA tubes held Nine milliliters of peripheral blood from each patient. Both iRepertoire HTBI primers and Arm-PCR of CDR3 regions were used to build the TCR beta libraries. From the multiplex PCR reads, TCRdb called clonotypes with MiXCR, one entry per CDR3 protein. The sample has fewer than 600,000 distinct CDR3 sequences, roughly 23% seen once.

The TCR originated in a female donor with Graves disease. V usage is TRBV18 and J usage is TRBJ2-7, with a possible D match to TRBD2 (5 bases). The material sequenced was peripheral blood mononuclear cells (PBMCs), taken when the disease was refractory, from a patient treated with antithyroid drugs. Here the CDR3 reads CASALDSYEQYF. CDR3 nucleotide sequence: TGTGCCAGCGCACTAGACTCCTACGAGCAGTACTTC.